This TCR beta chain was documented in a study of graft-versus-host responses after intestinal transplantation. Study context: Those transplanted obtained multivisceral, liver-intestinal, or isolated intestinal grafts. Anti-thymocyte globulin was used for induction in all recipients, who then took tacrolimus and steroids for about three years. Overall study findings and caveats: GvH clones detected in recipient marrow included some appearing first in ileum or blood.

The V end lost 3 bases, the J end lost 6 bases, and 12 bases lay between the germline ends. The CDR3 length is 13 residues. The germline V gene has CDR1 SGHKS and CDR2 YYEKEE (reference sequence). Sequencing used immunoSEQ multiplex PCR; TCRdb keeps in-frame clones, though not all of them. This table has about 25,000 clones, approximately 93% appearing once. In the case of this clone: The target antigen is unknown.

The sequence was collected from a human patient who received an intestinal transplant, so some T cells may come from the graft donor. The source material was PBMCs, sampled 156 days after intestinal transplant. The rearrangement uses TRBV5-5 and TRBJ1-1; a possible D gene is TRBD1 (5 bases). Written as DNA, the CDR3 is TGTGCCAGCAGCTCGTCAGGGTTTCCTGAAGCTTTCTTT. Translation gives CASSSSGFPEAFF.